These T cell receptor beta chains were read from a single sample in a study of blood T cells in healthy people across ages. TCRdb passed the 5' RACE reads through MiXCR, listing each CDR3 protein once. Of around 970,000 distinct CDR3 sequences listed, just over 50% are singletons. The sequencing sample was made of blood. The receptors were gathered from a woman aged 60-70 years in good health. Both conserved end residues are part of each CDR3. A D gene is named only where the DNA matches it firmly. Clone size is given for some rows only: seen once, a few or many times, or a class if the clone is expanded.

j_call,v_call,d_call,clone_size,cdr3_aa,cdr3_nt
TRBJ2-5,TRBV15,.,.,CATSRDWGEALSKETQYF,TGTGCCACCAGCAGAGATTGGGGAGAAGCTCTTTCTAAAGAGACCCAGTACTTC
TRBJ2-7,TRBV29-1,.,many,CSVRDSYEQYF,TGCAGCGTCAGGGACTCCTACGAGCAGTACTTC
TRBJ2-3,TRBV29-1,TRBD1,few,CSVGTGGRKDTQYF,TGCAGCGTTGGGACAGGGGGCAGGAAAGATACGCAGTATTTT
TRBJ1-6,TRBV20-1,TRBD1,once,CSARAPGQGNSPLHF,TGCAGTGCTAGAGCACCGGGACAGGGAAATTCACCCCTCCACTTT
TRBJ2-3,TRBV4-2,.,few,CASSQDRGLAENTDTQYF,TGTGCCAGCAGCCAAGATAGGGGACTGGCGGAAAACACAGATACGCAGTATTTT
TRBJ2-3,TRBV7-9,.,.,CASSRGQNTDTQYF,TGTGCCAGCAGCAGAGGACAGAACACAGATACGCAGTATTTT
TRBJ1-2,TRBV19,.,.,CASNQDSYGYTF,TGTGCCAGTAATCAGGACAGCTATGGCTACACCTTC
TRBJ2-2,TRBV12-3/TRBV12-4,TRBD1,.,CASWDRGYTGELFF,TGTGCCAGCTGGGACAGGGGGTATACCGGGGAGCTGTTTTTT
TRBJ1-4,TRBV18,TRBD1,.,CASSPPNRGTNEKLFF,TGTGCCAGCTCACCGCCGAACAGGGGGACTAATGAAAAACTGTTTTTT
TRBJ2-7,TRBV20-1,.,.,CSARVRLAEQYF,TGCAGTGCTAGAGTTAGGCTAGCGGAGCAGTACTTC
TRBJ2-4,TRBV7-9,.,few,CASSLEPLAKNIQYF,TGTGCCAGCAGCTTAGAGCCGCTAGCCAAAAACATTCAGTACTTC
TRBJ1-2,TRBV7-2,TRBD1,.,CASSLGGTGAMLYGYTF,TGTGCCAGCAGCTTAGGAGGAACAGGGGCAATGTTATATGGCTACACCTTC
TRBJ2-5,TRBV2,.,few,CASSTNHQETQYF,TGTGCCAGCAGTACAAACCACCAAGAGACCCAGTACTTC